The next 26 T cell receptor beta chains were all read from a single sample in a study of blood T cell repertoires in COVID-19. The method was immunoSEQ multiplex PCR; TCRdb's version includes in-frame clones alone and lacks a portion of them. The data show around 190,000 clones, approximately 81% seen once. Sequencing was done on a sample of peripheral blood. Every receptor here comes from a woman older than 75 with acute or convalescent COVID-19.

The chain recombines TRBV7-2 with TRBJ1-4, with D tentatively TRBD1 (6 bases). Between the trimmed V and J ends, which lost 4 bases and 0 bases, there was a span of 18 bases. Germline-derived CDR1 and CDR2 are SGHTA and FQGNSA. The CDR3 runs 18 residues. The CDR3 loop is CASSSRALDRATNEKLFF. DNA of the CDR3: TGTGCCAGCAGCTCCCGCGCCCTGGACAGAGCAACTAATGAAAAACTGTTTTTT.

This clone was found a few times. The rearrangement links TRBV28 to TRBJ1-5; TRBD1 might be the D (6 bases). The CDR3 runs to 14 residues. Between the trimmed V and J ends, which lost 5 bases and 9 bases, there was a span of 17 bases. Germline CDR1 reads MDHEN; CDR2 reads SYDVKM. CDR3 in amino acids: CASSGTGQVPPQHF. DNA for the CDR3: TGTGCCAGCAGTGGTACAGGGCAGGTGCCGCCCCAGCATTTT.

The chain combines TRBV7-9 with TRBJ2-1; 9 positions match TRBD1. The trim removed 2 bases at V and 12 bases at J, leaving 11 bases unmatched. CDR3 size: 15 residues. Germline V gene lookup returns CDR1 SEHNR and CDR2 FQNEAQ (reference sequence). The CDR3 nucleotides are TGTGCCAGCAGCTTATGGGACAGGGAACCAATGGGGCAGTTCTTC. Its translation: CASSLWDREPMGQFF.

A remark on this clone: One end of the junction is discordant with germline, which a read error may explain. The chain carries TRBV7-7 and TRBJ2-1; D is unresolved. This CDR3 region has 15 residues. CDR1 SSHAT and CDR2 FNYEAQ come from the germline V gene (reference sequence). This CDR3 is CASSRALSSYNEQFF. The CDR3 bases are TGTGCTAGCAGCCGAGCGCTGAGCTCCTACAATGAGCAGTTCTTC.

The V and J genes are TRBV19 and TRBJ2-1, with D uncertain. Germline assignment: CDR1 LNHDA and CDR2 SQIVND (reference sequence). The ends were cut back, 2 bases at V and 1 base at J, with 21 bases in the middle. The CDR3 is made up of 19 amino acids. The DNA for the CDR3 is TGTGCCAGTAGTATAAGGAGTCTAGTCTGGGTTTCTTCCTACAATGAGCAGTTCTTC. Its protein is CASSIRSLVWVSSYNEQFF.

A single count supports this clone. The rearrangement links TRBV28 to TRBJ1-6, with TRBD1 identical over 8 bases. This CDR3 has 16 amino acids. The germline V gene encodes CDR1 MDHEN and CDR2 SYDVKM. Losses at the gene ends were 3 bases for V and 5 bases for J; bases not matched to a gene: 6. For the CDR3, the DNA is TGTGCCAGCAGTTTTCGGGACAGGACTGATAATTCACCCCTCCACTTT. This codes for CASSFRDRTDNSPLHF.

This clone was seen a single time. The gene calls are TRBV5-1 and TRBJ2-3; 9 positions match TRBD1. This CDR3 has 15 amino acids. The trim removed 0 bases at V and 6 bases at J, leaving 5 bases unmatched. The germline V gene has CDR1 SGHRS and CDR2 YFSETQ. The CDR3 sequence: CASSLEDRGVDTQYF. Written as DNA, the CDR3 is TGCGCCAGCAGCTTGGAGGACAGGGGCGTGGATACGCAGTATTTT.

The chain employs TRBV21-1 and TRBJ1-4; TRBD1 is the table's D call and was not checked against the DNA. TRBV21-1 is assigned pseudogene status. This CDR3 is 15 amino acids long. CDR3 sequence reads: CASSKGPGRREKLFF. The DNA for the CDR3 is TGTGCCAGCAGCAAAGGACCAGGGCGTAGGGAAAAACTGTTTTTT.

This sequence joins TRBV5-1 and TRBJ2-5; D remains unclear. The CDR3 extends over 15 amino acids. The V end was cut by 0 bases, the J end by 0 bases, with 9 bases between. Germline values: CDR1 SGHRS, CDR2 YFSETQ. CDR3 sequence (DNA): TGCGCCAGCAGCTTGGGAGGAACGTACCAAGAGACCCAGTACTTC. Its protein product is CASSLGGTYQETQYF.

The CDR3 DNA sequence: TGTGCCAGCAGACAACCGGGACAGGGACTAGTCGGCGGCTACACCTTC. This encodes CASRQPGQGLVGGYTF. This chain uses TRBV27 with TRBJ1-2, with 9 bases fitting TRBD1. The CDR3 contains 16 residues. Per the germline V gene, CDR1 is MNHEY and CDR2 is SMNVEV (reference sequence). With 6 bases clipped from V and 8 bases from J, the junction kept 16 bases outside the gene matches.

Only one count was recorded for this clone. This chain connects TRBV6-6 to TRBJ2-5; 7 nucleotides line up with TRBD1. The CDR3 has 11 amino acids. Losses at the gene ends were 10 bases for V and 9 bases for J; bases not matched to a gene: 8. CDR1 is MNHNY, CDR2 SVGAGI, per germline (reference sequence). The CDR3 nucleotides are TGTGCCACCAGACAGGGAATGTCCCAGTACTTC. Protein sequence: CATRQGMSQYF.

The V gene is TRBV5-4, the J gene TRBJ1-1; no reliable D call. V was trimmed by 1 base and J by 6 bases, leaving 16 bases between them. The CDR3 is 15 residues long. Germline loops: CDR1 SGHNT, CDR2 YYREEE (reference sequence). The CDR3 nucleotides read TGTGCCAGCAGCTTGTCGGTGTACTCGGGAGCTGAAGCTTTCTTT. This translates into CASSLSVYSGAEAFF.

This clone has only a few counts. The rearrangement links TRBV6-5 to TRBJ1-2; D is perhaps TRBD1 (6 bases). Germline assignment: CDR1 MNHEY and CDR2 SVGAGI. V was shortened by 6 bases and J by 5 bases, with 10 bases between the two germline ends. The CDR3 covers 12 residues. CDR3 protein: CASSSQGYGYTF. CDR3 coding DNA: TGTGCCAGCAGCTCACAGGGATATGGCTACACCTTC.

This clone was recorded only once. This chain uses TRBV5-4 with TRBJ2-5; D unresolved. The length of the CDR3 is 12 residues. Per germline, CDR1 SGHNT and CDR2 YYREEE (reference sequence). Trimming cost V 2 bases and J 2 bases, with 4 bases left between them. Written as DNA, the CDR3 is TGTGCCAGCAGCTTTTCACAAGAGACCCAGTACTTC. Translation: CASSFSQETQYF.

Only a few counts were recorded for this clone. The CDR3 bases are TGTGCCAGCAGTGATAAGTCGGGGTTCGAGACCCAGTACTTC. The encoded protein is CASSDKSGFETQYF. The rearrangement joins TRBV2 to TRBJ2-5; weak D call: TRBD2 (5 bases). There are 14 residues in the CDR3. Germline V gene sequence: CDR1 SNHLY, CDR2 FYNNEI. Trimming stripped 3 bases from V and 5 bases from J, with 13 bases between.

This clone has only one observation. V is TRBV7-2 and J is TRBJ2-7; tentative D call: TRBD1 (6 bases). CDR3 size: 14 residues. Per the germline V gene, CDR1 is SGHTA and CDR2 is FQGNSA. Between the trimmed V and J ends, which lost 7 bases and 0 bases, there was a span of 13 bases. CDR3 protein: CASNPQGVSYEQYF. The CDR3 region has the DNA TGTGCCAGCAATCCACAGGGAGTCTCCTACGAGCAGTACTTC.

The chain has TRBV4-3 and TRBJ2-3; TRBD2 matches 10 bases. The V gene's germline CDR1 is LGHNA and CDR2 YSLEER. The CDR3 contains 17 residues. Unmatched junction bases numbered 8, after V lost 0 bases and J lost 5 bases. The CDR3: CASSQDRPSGRVDTQYF. The CDR3 region has the DNA TGCGCCAGCAGCCAAGATCGGCCTAGCGGGAGAGTAGATACGCAGTATTTT.

CDR3 nucleotide sequence: TGTGCCAGTAGTAGAGGGGGACTAGTTTTTACAGATACGCAGTATTTT. As protein: CASSRGGLVFTDTQYF. This chain uses TRBV19 with TRBJ2-3, with 8 bases identical to TRBD2. After removal of 4 bases from V and 3 bases from J, the junction contained 9 bases not matched to a gene. From germline, CDR1 is LNHDA and CDR2 SQIVND (reference sequence). The CDR3 length is 16 residues.

The V and J genes are TRBV6-5 and TRBJ2-7; D may be TRBD1 (6 bases). With 0 bases removed from V and 3 bases from J, the gap between germline ends came to 9 bases. CDR1 and CDR2 from the germline V gene are MNHEY and SVGAGI. The CDR3 is made up of 14 amino acids. The CDR3 DNA sequence: TGTGCCAGCAGTTACTCGTACAGGGTCTACGAGCAGTACTTC. It specifies CASSYSYRVYEQYF.

A single count supports this clone. The V call is TRBV11-2, the J call TRBJ2-7; 13 bases match TRBD2. The CDR3 length is 18 residues. CDR1 and CDR2 (germline): SGHAT, FQNNGV. The ends lost 4 bases at V and 2 bases at J; junction bases unmatched: 11. CDR3 protein: CASSSPRRLAGGAYEQYF. The CDR3 DNA reads TGTGCCAGCAGCTCACCCAGACGACTAGCGGGAGGCGCCTACGAGCAGTACTTC.

The V call is TRBV5-1, the J call TRBJ1-6, with D perhaps matching TRBD1 (6 bases). CDR3 length: 13 amino acids. The V end lost 2 bases, the J end lost 13 bases, and 13 bases lay between the germline ends. Per the germline V gene, CDR1 is SGHRS and CDR2 is YFSETQ. CDR3 sequence reads: CASSLQGLAPLHF. The CDR3, as DNA: TGCGCCAGCAGCTTACAGGGCCTTGCGCCCCTCCACTTT. Full variable domain (missing parts from reference TRBV5-1 and TRBJ1-6): KAGVTQTPRYLIKTRGQQVTLSCSPISGHRSVSWYQQTPGQGLQFLFEYFSETQRNKGNFPGRFSGRQFSNSRSEMNVSTLELGDSALYLCASSLQGLAPLHFGNGTRLTVT.

V usage is TRBV24-1 and J usage is TRBJ2-5; a weak D match, TRBD1 (6 bases). This CDR3 has 16 amino acids. Deletions cut 4 bases from V and 5 bases from J, with 19 bases between. Germline V gene data show CDR1 as KGHDR and CDR2 as SFDVKD. In nucleotides, the CDR3 is TGTGCCACCAGTGACCCTACAGGGCCCGATGGGGAGACCCAGTACTTC. This gives the protein CATSDPTGPDGETQYF.

V and J are TRBV12-3 or TRBV12-4 and TRBJ2-5, with a possible D match to TRBD1 (6 bases). The CDR3 has 12 residues. V lost 10 bases and J 6 bases, leaving 15 bases between the germline ends. The CDR3 region has the DNA TGTGCCACCTCGGAGCAGGGGCAGACCCAGTACTTC. As protein: CATSEQGQTQYF.

The chain combines TRBV7-2 with TRBJ1-1; possible D gene TRBD1, 5 bases. Germline V gives CDR1 SGHTA, CDR2 FQGNSA. There are 14 residues in the CDR3. Trimming left V 3 bases short and J 0 bases short, with 8 bases between. CDR3: CASSFQGMNTEAFF. DNA for the CDR3: TGTGCCAGCAGCTTTCAGGGTATGAACACTGAAGCTTTCTTT.

The gene calls are TRBV19 and TRBJ1-4; D perhaps matches TRBD1 (6 bases). Germline V gene sequence: CDR1 LNHDA, CDR2 SQIVND (reference sequence). The CDR3 extends over 16 amino acids. Deletions cut 5 bases from V and 0 bases from J, with 13 bases between. In DNA, the CDR3 is TGTGCCAGTAGTCCCTCGGACAGCCCAACTAATGAAAAACTGTTTTTT. Protein product: CASSPSDSPTNEKLFF.

J is TRBJ1-3 and V is TRBV7-2; 7 bases line up with TRBD1. J lost 4 bases, V lost 2 bases, and 5 bases had no gene match. The CDR3 covers 15 residues. CDR1 and CDR2 from the germline V gene are SGHTA and FQGNSA. The CDR3 DNA sequence: TGTGCCAGCAGCTTATTAACAGGGGTCGGAAACACCATATATTTT. Protein product: CASSLLTGVGNTIYF.